Listed below are T cell receptor beta chains from one sample, sequenced in a study of T-cell memory formation after mild COVID-19. TCRdb passed the 5' RACE reads through MiXCR, listing each CDR3 protein once. The profile shows under 90,000 distinct CDR3 sequences, 11% to 15% of them singletons. Sequencing input: PBMCs or a T cell subset sorted from them (not recorded which). The receptors come from an adult woman who had mild COVID-19 (a few samples of this study predate the infection). Cell type and time point are not known. CDR3s include the opening cysteine and the closing phenylalanine or tryptophan. A D gene is named only where the DNA matches it firmly. Some rows mark clone size as missing; the rest say once, few, many or name a class of expanded clone.

abundance	v_gene	j_gene	d_gene	CDR3nt	CDR3aa
-	TRBV7-9	TRBJ2-1	TRBD1	TGTGCCAGCAGCTCACTCGGGACAGGGATAGAAAATGAGCAGTTCTTC	CASSSLGTGIENEQFF
-	TRBV27	TRBJ2-1	-	TGTGCCAGCAGTGTGGCAAACAATGAGCAGTTCTTC	CASSVANNEQFF
many	TRBV4-1	TRBJ2-5	TRBD2	TGCGCCAGCAGACGGCTGCTAGCGGGGTTGGAGACCCAGTACTTC	CASRRLLAGLETQYF
few	TRBV12-3/TRBV12-4	TRBJ2-2	TRBD1	TGTGCCAGCAGTTTAATACCACAGGGGCTCTTTACCGGGGAGCTGTTTTTT	CASSLIPQGLFTGELFF
-	TRBV15	TRBJ1-5	-	TGTGCCACCAGCAGAGTAGGTGGGACATGGGGTAGCAATCAGCCCCAGCATTTT	CATSRVGGTWGSNQPQHF
-	TRBV4-1	TRBJ1-2	-	TGCGCCAGCAGCCAAGACGGAGACAGCTATGGCTACACCTTC	CASSQDGDSYGYTF
-	TRBV3-1	TRBJ2-3	-	TGTGCCAGCAGCCAAGTAGGAGGGGGGAGCACAGATACGCAGTATTTT	CASSQVGGGSTDTQYF
-	TRBV7-2	TRBJ1-5	-	TGTGCCAGCAGCCTAGTGGGGGATTATAGCAATCAGCCCCAGCATTTT	CASSLVGDYSNQPQHF
-	TRBV29-1	TRBJ2-1	-	TGCAGCGTTGAAGAAGGAGGGGGAGATGAGCAGTTCTTC	CSVEEGGGDEQFF
many	TRBV3-1	TRBJ1-2	-	TGTGCCAGCAGCCCACGGACAGAGCCCTATGGCTACACCTTC	CASSPRTEPYGYTF
few	TRBV7-6	TRBJ1-1	TRBD1	TGTGCCAGCAGTGGACAGGGGGGTAGGTTGGACACTGAAGCTTTCTTT	CASSGQGGRLDTEAFF
-	TRBV29-1	TRBJ2-7	TRBD2	TGCAGCGTAAACTTTAGCGGGTCTAGCTCCTACGAGCAGTACTTC	CSVNFSGSSSYEQYF
few	TRBV9	TRBJ2-2	TRBD2	TGTGCCAGCAGCTCTAGGACTAGCGGGGTCGGTGGGACCGGGGAGCTGTTTTTT	CASSSRTSGVGGTGELFF
-	TRBV20-1	TRBJ2-7	-	TGCAGTGCCCAGGACTTGTACGAGCAGTACTTC	CSAQDLYEQYF
-	TRBV29-1	TRBJ1-2	-	TGCAGCGTTGAAGGTGGTGGGATGATCTATGGCTACACCTTC	CSVEGGGMIYGYTF
-	TRBV20-1	TRBJ2-7	-	TGCAGTGCTAGAGAGTCCGGGAGTGCCTACGAGCAGTACTTC	CSARESGSAYEQYF
few	TRBV4-2	TRBJ2-2	TRBD1	TGTGCCAGCAGCCAAGAGGGACAGGGGCTGGGGACCGGGGAGCTGTTTTTT	CASSQEGQGLGTGELFF
few	TRBV12-3/TRBV12-4	TRBJ1-5	-	TGTGCCAGCAGTTTAGCCGCGGGGGGCATTCAGCCCCAGCATTTT	CASSLAAGGIQPQHF
few	TRBV20-1	TRBJ1-1	-	TGCAGTGCTAGAGATCGTCAGGTGTCCACTGAAGCTTTCTTT	CSARDRQVSTEAFF
-	TRBV4-2	TRBJ2-3	TRBD1	TGTGCCAGCAGCCAAGACCCGGCACAGGGGGCCGGCACAGATACGCAGTATTTT	CASSQDPAQGAGTDTQYF
few	TRBV7-8	TRBJ2-7	-	TGTGCCAGCTCGTCAGGGGCCCGGTACGAGCAGTACTTC	CASSSGARYEQYF
-	TRBV13	TRBJ2-4	-	TGTGCCAGCGGGTCCAAGCTAGCCAAAAACATTCAGTACTTC	CASGSKLAKNIQYF
-	TRBV7-9	TRBJ2-7	TRBD1	TGTGCCAGCAGCCCACCCTTGACAGGGGGTGCTACCTACGAGCAGTACTTC	CASSPPLTGGATYEQYF
-	TRBV3-1	TRBJ2-1	TRBD2	TGTGCCAGCAGCCAATCTGGACTAGCGGGGGGTTACAATGAGCAGTTCTTC	CASSQSGLAGGYNEQFF
many	TRBV4-1	TRBJ2-1	-	TGCGCCAGCAGCTTTTACGCCCCAGACAATGAGCAGTTCTTC	CASSFYAPDNEQFF
-	TRBV15	TRBJ2-5	TRBD2	TGTGCCACCAGCAGATGGCGGGAGGGGGAGACCCAGTACTTC	CATSRWREGETQYF
many	TRBV5-1	TRBJ2-5	-	TGCGCCAGCAGCTTTATGGTCCAAGAGACCCAGTACTTC	CASSFMVQETQYF
few	TRBV4-3	TRBJ2-7	-	TGCGCCAGCAGCCAGACTTCTGGGACCGCCTACGAGCAGTACTTC	CASSQTSGTAYEQYF
-	TRBV7-8	TRBJ1-6	TRBD1	TGTGCCAGCAGCTTATACCTACAGGGGGCGAATTCACCCCTCCACTTT	CASSLYLQGANSPLHF
-	TRBV4-1	TRBJ2-3	TRBD2	TGCGCCAGCAGCCAAGTGGGTAGCGGGACCACAGATACGCAGTATTTT	CASSQVGSGTTDTQYF
few	TRBV4-1	TRBJ1-5	TRBD1	TGCGCCAGCAGCCAAGTGGAGGGGGCGCATCAGCCCCAGCATTTT	CASSQVEGAHQPQHF
-	TRBV6-2/TRBV6-3	TRBJ2-7	TRBD2	TGTGCCAGCAGTTACCCGGATTTAGGACTAGCGGGAGGATCGGACGAGCAGTACTTC	CASSYPDLGLAGGSDEQYF
few	TRBV3-1	TRBJ2-5	-	TGTGCCAGCAGCCAGGCGGGAACTGTAGAGACCCAGTACTTC	CASSQAGTVETQYF
few	TRBV7-9	TRBJ2-1	TRBD1	TGTGCCAGCAGCTTCGTGTTCCGGGACAGGCTGAGATTCAACTTCTTC	CASSFVFRDRLRFNFF
-	TRBV3-1	TRBJ2-7	TRBD1	TGTGCCAGCAGCCAAGACCCCGGGACAGGGGGCGACGAGCAGTACTTC	CASSQDPGTGGDEQYF